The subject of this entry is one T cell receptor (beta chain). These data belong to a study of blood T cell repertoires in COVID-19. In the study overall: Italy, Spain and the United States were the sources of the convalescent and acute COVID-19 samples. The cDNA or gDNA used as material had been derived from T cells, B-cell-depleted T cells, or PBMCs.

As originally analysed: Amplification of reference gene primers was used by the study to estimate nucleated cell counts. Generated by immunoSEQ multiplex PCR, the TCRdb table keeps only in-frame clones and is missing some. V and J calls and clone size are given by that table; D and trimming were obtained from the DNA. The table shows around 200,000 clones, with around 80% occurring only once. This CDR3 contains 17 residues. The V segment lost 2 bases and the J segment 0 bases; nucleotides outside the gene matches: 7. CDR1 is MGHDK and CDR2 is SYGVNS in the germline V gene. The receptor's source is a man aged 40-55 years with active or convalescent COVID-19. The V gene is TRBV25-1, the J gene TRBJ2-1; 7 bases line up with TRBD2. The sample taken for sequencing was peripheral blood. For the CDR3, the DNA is TGTGCCAGCAGTGAACCTGGGACTACGAGCTCCTACAATGAGCAGTTCTTC. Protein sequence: CASSEPGTTSSYNEQFF.